The 27 T cell receptor beta chains listed next were all sequenced from one sample in a study of blood T cell repertoires in COVID-19. The repertoire was sequenced with immunoSEQ multiplex PCR; TCRdb's copy has only in-frame clones and lacks some. This table has some 50,000 clones, roughly nine tenths appearing once. Sequencing was carried out using peripheral blood. The receptor source for this set is a man in his 70s with active COVID-19.

This chain connects TRBV5-8 to TRBJ2-2, with TRBD1 as a possible D gene (5 bases). This CDR3 comprises 16 residues. V shed 0 bases and J shed 2 bases, with 11 bases lying between them. CDR1 and CDR2 from the germline V gene are SGHTS and YDEGEE. The CDR3: CASSLGQIINTGELFF. DNA for the CDR3: TGTGCCAGCAGCTTGGGACAGATCATCAACACCGGGGAGCTGTTTTTT.

The chain couples TRBV19 to TRBJ2-2, with TRBD1 as a possible D gene (6 bases). Germline V gene sequence: CDR1 LNHDA, CDR2 SQIVND (reference sequence). The CDR3 is 14 amino acids. Trimming cost V 7 bases and J 4 bases, with 13 bases left between them. CDR3 residues: CASNSGVATGELFF. The DNA for the CDR3 is TGTGCCAGTAACTCAGGGGTGGCCACCGGGGAGCTGTTTTTT.

This sequence joins TRBV9 and TRBJ2-3; possibly TRBD2 for D (6 bases). V lost 3 bases and J 0 bases, leaving 8 bases between the germline ends. Germline V gene sequence: CDR1 SGDLS, CDR2 YYNGEE. The CDR3 extends over 14 amino acids. The CDR3 DNA sequence: TGTGCCAGCAGCGCCGGGACTAGCACAGATACGCAGTATTTT. Protein: CASSAGTSTDTQYF.

The V and J genes are TRBV28 and TRBJ1-5; weak D call: TRBD1 (6 bases). CDR1 is MDHEN and CDR2 is SYDVKM in the germline V gene. The CDR3 is 14 amino acids. Trimming shortened V by 8 bases and J by 3 bases, and 14 bases separated the two germline ends. As DNA, the CDR3 is TGTGCCAGCGGGGAGGGGGGGAACAATCAGCCCCAGCATTTT. Its protein product is CASGEGGNNQPQHF.

The genes are TRBV21-1 and TRBJ2-5; the tabulated D call, TRBD1, remains unverified against the DNA. TRBV21-1 is a pseudogene. This CDR3 has 16 residues. In nucleotides, the CDR3 is TGTGCCAGCAGTAAATGGGCAGGGGGCAGGAGGAAGACCCAGTACTTC. It encodes CASSKWAGGRRKTQYF.

The chain is built from TRBV2 and TRBJ2-1; tentative D call: TRBD1 (5 bases). The CDR3 is 15 amino acids. Germline V gene sequence: CDR1 SNHLY, CDR2 FYNNEI. Trimming cost V 4 bases and J 2 bases, with 12 bases left between them. The CDR3 reads CASSVDGQPYNEQFF. CDR3 in DNA: TGTGCCAGCAGTGTAGACGGACAACCCTACAATGAGCAGTTCTTC.

This clone was found once. V is TRBV6-1 and J is TRBJ2-3, with D tentatively TRBD2 (5 bases). Trimming stripped 2 bases from V and 11 bases from J, with 17 bases between. Germline V gives CDR1 MNHNS, CDR2 SASEGT. The CDR3 has 14 amino acids. The CDR3 DNA reads as TGTGCCAGCAGTGAAAGTTCCGGGCTGAGCGGGCAGTATTTT. Translated: CASSESSGLSGQYF.

This chain links TRBV24-1 with TRBJ2-5, with TRBD2 identical over 7 bases. The germline CDR1 and CDR2 sequences are KGHDR and SFDVKD. V lost 4 bases and J lost 2; bases outside the gene matches: 3. The CDR3 totals 14 residues. CDR3 protein: CATSDRGDQETQYF. CDR3 DNA: TGTGCCACCAGTGACCGGGGGGATCAAGAGACCCAGTACTTC.

This chain links TRBV28 with TRBJ1-1; 8 positions match TRBD1. V trimming: 2 bases; J trimming: 0 bases; junction bases outside the gene matches: 5. The CDR3 runs 16 residues. Per germline, CDR1 MDHEN and CDR2 SYDVKM. This CDR3 reads CASSLPGQGLNTEAFF. For the CDR3, the DNA is TGTGCCAGCAGTTTACCCGGACAGGGCCTGAACACTGAAGCTTTCTTT.

The chain links TRBV9 to TRBJ1-6; D is perhaps TRBD1 (6 bases). Germline CDR1 and CDR2: SGDLS and YYNGEE. V was shortened by 0 bases and J by 9 bases, with 10 bases between the two germline ends. The CDR3 is 14 residues long. The DNA of the CDR3 is TGTGCCAGCAGCGTAGAGGACAGCCTTTCACCCCTCCACTTT. This sequence encodes CASSVEDSLSPLHF.

This chain joins TRBV18 and TRBJ2-5; D remains unclear. The V end was cut by 3 bases, the J end by 3 bases, with 14 bases between. Germline-derived CDR1 and CDR2 are KGHSH and LQKENI. There are 15 residues in the CDR3. In nucleotides, the CDR3 is TGTGCCAGCTCACCCGCTCCCGACTCGAAAGAGACCCAGTACTTC. Its translation is CASSPAPDSKETQYF. The entire variable domain, with the rest obtained from reference TRBV18 and TRBJ2-5, is as follows: NAGVMQNPRHLVRRRGQEARLRCSPMKGHSHVYWYRQLPEEGLKFMVYLQKENIIDESGMPKERFSAEFPKEGPSILRIQQVVRGDSAAYFCASSPAPDSKETQYFGPGTRLLVL.

The chain is built from TRBV29-1 and TRBJ2-7, with TRBD2 as a possible D gene (6 bases). Trimming cost V 1 base and J 4 bases, with 11 bases left between them. The CDR3 is 13 residues long. Germline V gene sequence: CDR1 SQVTM, CDR2 ANQGSEA. The CDR3 DNA sequence: TGCAGCGTTGAAGGGACTACCCGATACGAGCAGTACTTC. Its translation is CSVEGTTRYEQYF.

CDR3 residues: CASSEGRGPNEQFF. The DNA for the CDR3 is TGTGCCAGCAGTGAAGGCAGGGGGCCAAATGAGCAGTTCTTC. The chain carries TRBV2 and TRBJ2-1, with 8 bases fitting TRBD1. Looked up from germline, CDR1 is SNHLY and CDR2 is FYNNEI. The CDR3 has 14 residues. The V gene end was trimmed by 1 base and the J gene end by 7 bases; junction bases not matched to a gene: 3.

The V call is TRBV12-3 or TRBV12-4, the J call TRBJ1-1; no definite D call. The V gene lost 0 bases and the J gene lost 6 bases, with 8 bases spanning the gap. The CDR3 has 13 amino acids. The CDR3 protein is CASSLASGPEAFF. The CDR3 DNA is TGTGCCAGCAGTTTAGCGAGTGGGCCTGAAGCTTTCTTT.

This sequence joins TRBV4-1 and TRBJ2-1; 10 bases map to TRBD2. The germline V gene encodes CDR1 MGHRA and CDR2 YSYEKL. J was trimmed by 7 bases and V by 4 bases; bases with no gene match: 16. CDR3 size: 18 residues. CDR3 region: CASSPGHGPSGGGNEQFF. In nucleotides, the CDR3 is TGCGCCAGCAGCCCCGGCCACGGCCCCAGCGGGGGGGGGAATGAGCAGTTCTTC.

This chain uses TRBV19 with TRBJ2-6; TRBD1 might be the D (6 bases). CDR1 and CDR2 (germline): LNHDA, SQIVND (reference sequence). This CDR3 region has 19 residues. Trimming cost V 1 base and J 0 bases, with 16 bases left between them. CDR3 in amino acids: CASSIVSDSSPSGANVLTF. CDR3 DNA: TGTGCCAGTAGTATAGTTTCGGACAGTTCCCCCTCTGGGGCCAACGTCCTGACTTTC.

The V call is TRBV6-1, the J call TRBJ1-6; D not resolved. Trimming removed 1 base from V and 0 bases from J, with 7 bases in between. Germline CDR1 MNHNS, CDR2 SASEGT. The CDR3 runs to 16 residues. The CDR3 is CASSEERSSYNSPLHF. The CDR3 coding sequence is TGTGCCAGCAGTGAAGAACGGAGCTCCTATAATTCACCCCTCCACTTT.

In DNA form, the CDR3 reads TGCGCCAGCAGCTCGGGAAGCTCTGGGGCCAACGTCCTGACTTTC. This translates into CASSSGSSGANVLTF. J is TRBJ2-6 and V is TRBV5-1, with D possibly being TRBD2 (5 bases). The CDR3 is 15 residues long. V lost 3 bases and J lost 0, with 7 bases in between. CDR1 and CDR2 (germline): SGHRS, YFSETQ. The full variable domain, with the rest looked up from reference TRBV5-1 and TRBJ2-6, is KAGVTQTPRYLIKTRGQQVTLSCSPISGHRSVSWYQQTPGQGLQFLFEYFSETQRNKGNFPGRFSGRQFSNSRSEMNVSTLELGDSALYLCASSSGSSGANVLTFGAGSRLTVL.

In this sample, this clone turned up a few times. The chain combines TRBV15 with TRBJ1-6, with 8 bases identical to TRBD1. After removal of 4 bases from V and 10 bases from J, the junction contained 6 bases not matched to a gene. This CDR3 region has 14 residues. Per the germline V gene, CDR1 is LNHNV and CDR2 is YYDKDF (reference sequence). The CDR3 DNA sequence: TGTGCCACCAGCAAAAAACAGGGGGTCTCACCCCTCCACTTT. Protein sequence: CATSKKQGVSPLHF.

V and J are TRBV28 and TRBJ1-2; D might be TRBD1 (5 bases). V dropped 3 bases and J dropped 8 bases, with 22 bases sitting between them. CDR1 is MDHEN and CDR2 is SYDVKM in the germline V gene. The CDR3 loop spans 16 amino acids. Here the CDR3 reads CASSLGQGIRSGGYTF. In DNA, the CDR3 is TGTGCCAGCAGTTTGGGGCAGGGTATTCGGTCAGGCGGCTACACCTTC.

This sequence joins TRBV5-1 and TRBJ1-6; D gene uncertain. The CDR3 is 16 residues long. V was shortened by 3 bases and J by 6 bases, with 16 bases between the two germline ends. Germline CDR1 reads SGHRS; CDR2 reads YFSETQ. The CDR3 loop reads CASSSRLPRGNSPLHF. CDR3 sequence (DNA): TGCGCCAGCAGCTCGCGACTCCCACGGGGTAATTCACCCCTCCACTTT.

The chain recombines TRBV30 with TRBJ1-2; D gene uncertain. Germline CDR1 GTSNPN, CDR2 SVGIG (reference sequence). Trimming removed 4 bases from V and 4 bases from J, with 13 bases in between. The CDR3 is 13 residues long. The CDR3: CAWTEGFSYGYTF. The CDR3 nucleotides read TGTGCCTGGACCGAGGGTTTCAGCTATGGCTACACCTTC.

Concerning this clone itself: The sample holds other DNA sequences that translate to the same CDR3. The chain has TRBV29-1 and TRBJ1-1; D is ambiguous. CDR1 is SQVTM, CDR2 ANQGSEA, per germline. Trimming left V 2 bases short and J 0 bases short, with 7 bases between. The length of the CDR3 is 13 residues. CDR3: CSVEQAMNTEAFF. CDR3 sequence (DNA): TGCAGCGTTGAACAGGCGATGAACACTGAAGCTTTCTTT.

This chain uses TRBV6-4 with TRBJ1-1; perhaps TRBD1 as D (5 bases). V was cut by 6 bases and J by 6 bases, with 14 bases left in between. Germline values: CDR1 MRHNA, CDR2 SNTAGT. The CDR3 totals 13 residues. CDR3: CASSRSPGAEAFF. The CDR3 coding sequence is TGTGCCAGCAGCCGCTCACCGGGGGCTGAAGCTTTCTTT.

There are a few counts of this clone. The CDR3 DNA reads as TGTGCCAGCAGTGAACTCGCGACTCCTAACTATGGCTACACCTTC. Translated: CASSELATPNYGYTF. The chain uses TRBV6-1 and TRBJ1-2, with D hard to call. Per the germline V gene, CDR1 is MNHNS and CDR2 is SASEGT. This CDR3 has 15 residues. Trimming pared 2 bases from V and 0 bases from J, leaving 10 bases between.

This clone was found a few times. The chain carries TRBV28 and TRBJ2-1; D possibly corresponds to TRBD1 (6 bases). The length of the CDR3 is 13 residues. CDR1 MDHEN and CDR2 SYDVKM come from the germline V gene. The V end was cut by 3 bases, the J end by 3 bases, with 6 bases between. In DNA, the CDR3 is TGTGCCAGCAGTTTGGACAGCTACAATGAGCAGTTCTTC. Its translation is CASSLDSYNEQFF.

The rearrangement joins TRBV19 to TRBJ2-7, with 7 bases lining up with TRBD1. This CDR3 contains 15 residues. The V gene's germline CDR1 is LNHDA and CDR2 SQIVND (reference sequence). Trimming took 3 bases from V and 3 from J; bases not matched to a gene: 8. CDR3 loop: CASSIGTASGYEQYF. The CDR3 region has the DNA TGTGCCAGTAGTATCGGGACAGCCTCCGGCTACGAGCAGTACTTC. The variable domain in full, with the rest retrieved from reference TRBV19 and TRBJ2-7, is DGGITQSPKYLFRKEGQNVTLSCEQNLNHDAMYWYRQDPGQGLRLIYYSQIVNDFQKGDIAEGYSVSREKKESFPLTVTSAQKNPTAFYLCASSIGTASGYEQYFGPGTRLTVT.